The 2 T cell receptor beta chains listed next were all sequenced from one sample in a study of CD8 T cells in ankylosing spondylitis (dated by TCRdb to 2016 to 2017). Receptor amplification or capture employed 5' RACE. The reads were generated on an Illumina HiSeq 2500. TCRdb reprocessing: public reads trimmed at Q25 with fastp, clones called with MiXCR, in-frame beta chains kept. Rows matching on CDR3 protein sequence are summarized as one entry with the most common DNA and genes. The sample table records 150,000 to 200,000 distinct CDR3 sequences; 9.8% of these occur just once. Roughly 16% of the sample is taken by the ten largest. The sequencing sample was made of blood, either unsorted or a sorted T cell fraction (not recorded which). The origin of the receptors is a female donor with ankylosing spondylitis or in good health (not recorded which).

This chain connects TRBV6-5 to TRBJ1-2, with D uncertain. CDR3 length: 16 residues. V gave up 4 bases and J gave up 0 bases, with 15 bases separating them. From germline, CDR1 is MNHEY and CDR2 SVGAGI. The CDR3 sequence: CASSSLRGQANYGYTF. The CDR3 DNA reads TGTGCCAGCAGTTCCCTCAGAGGGCAAGCTAACTATGGCTACACCTTC.

The sample holds many counts of this clonotype. The V gene is TRBV4-3, the J gene TRBJ1-1, with D uncertain. The length of the CDR3 is 15 residues. In germline, CDR1 is LGHNA, CDR2 YSLEER. Trimming took 4 bases from V and 2 from J, leaving 14 bases between them. The CDR3 DNA is TGCGCCAGCAGCCGAAGCCGACAAACTAACACTGAAGCTTTCTTT. Translation gives CASSRSRQTNTEAFF.